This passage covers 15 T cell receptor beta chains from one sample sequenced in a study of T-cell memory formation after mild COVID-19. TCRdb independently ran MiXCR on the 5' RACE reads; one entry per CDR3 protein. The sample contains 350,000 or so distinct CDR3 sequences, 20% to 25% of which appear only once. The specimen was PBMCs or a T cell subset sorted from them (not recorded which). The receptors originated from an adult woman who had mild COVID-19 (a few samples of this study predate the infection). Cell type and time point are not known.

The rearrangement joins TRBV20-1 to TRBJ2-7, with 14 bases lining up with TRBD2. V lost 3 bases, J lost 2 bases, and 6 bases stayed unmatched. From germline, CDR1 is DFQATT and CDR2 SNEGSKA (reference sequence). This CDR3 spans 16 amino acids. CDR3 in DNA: TGCAGTGCTAGCCACGGGACTAGCGGGAGTCCCTACGAGCAGTACTTC. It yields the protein CSASHGTSGSPYEQYF.

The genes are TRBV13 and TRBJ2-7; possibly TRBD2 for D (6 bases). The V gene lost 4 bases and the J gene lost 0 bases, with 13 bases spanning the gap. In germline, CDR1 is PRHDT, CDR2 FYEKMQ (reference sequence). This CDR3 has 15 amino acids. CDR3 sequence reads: CASSSRGTGSYEQYF. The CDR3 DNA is TGTGCCAGCAGCTCCCGCGGGACTGGCTCCTACGAGCAGTACTTC.

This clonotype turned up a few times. The CDR3 DNA reads as TGTGCCACCAGTCGGGACAGGGCCACAGATACGCAGTATTTT. Its protein is CATSRDRATDTQYF. The chain recombines TRBV24-1 with TRBJ2-3; 9 nucleotides match TRBD1. The germline V gene has CDR1 KGHDR and CDR2 SFDVKD. V shed 6 bases and J 2 bases; nucleotides not matched to a gene: 2. The CDR3 contains 14 residues.

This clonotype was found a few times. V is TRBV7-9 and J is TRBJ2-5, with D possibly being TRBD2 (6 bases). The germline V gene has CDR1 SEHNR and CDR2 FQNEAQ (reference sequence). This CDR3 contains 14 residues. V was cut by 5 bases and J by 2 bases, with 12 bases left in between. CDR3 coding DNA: TGTGCCAGCAGCCAAGGAGGGTGGCAAGAGACCCAGTACTTC. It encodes CASSQGGWQETQYF. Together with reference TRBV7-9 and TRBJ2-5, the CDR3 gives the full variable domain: DTGVSQNPRHKITKRGQNVTFRCDPISEHNRLYWYRQTLGQGPEFLTYFQNEAQLEKSRLLSDRFSAERPKGSFSTLEIQRTEQGDSAMYLCASSQGGWQETQYFGPGTRLLVL.

CDR3 amino acids: CASSYGSASSGNEQFF. CDR3 in DNA: TGTGCCAGCAGTTACGGGTCAGCGAGCTCTGGGAATGAGCAGTTCTTC. The chain recombines TRBV6-5 with TRBJ2-1; no definite D call. Germline lookup yields CDR1 MNHEY and CDR2 SVGAGI. This CDR3 is built from 16 residues. Trimming took off 2 bases at V and 7 bases at J, with 18 bases between the two ends.

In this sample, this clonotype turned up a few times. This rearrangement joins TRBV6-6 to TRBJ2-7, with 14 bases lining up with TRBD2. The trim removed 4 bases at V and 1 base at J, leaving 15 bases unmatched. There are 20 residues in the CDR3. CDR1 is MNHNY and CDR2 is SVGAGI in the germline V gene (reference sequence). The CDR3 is CASSSTQPGLAGVRSYEQYF. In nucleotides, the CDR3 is TGTGCCAGCAGTTCCACCCAGCCGGGACTAGCGGGAGTCAGGTCCTACGAGCAGTACTTC.

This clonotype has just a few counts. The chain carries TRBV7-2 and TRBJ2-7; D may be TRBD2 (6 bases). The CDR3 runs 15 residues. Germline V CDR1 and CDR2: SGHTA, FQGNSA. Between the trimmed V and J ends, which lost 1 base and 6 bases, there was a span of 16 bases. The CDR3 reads CASSLGPGEWREQYF. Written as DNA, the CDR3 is TGTGCCAGCAGCTTAGGTCCGGGGGAGTGGCGCGAGCAGTACTTC.

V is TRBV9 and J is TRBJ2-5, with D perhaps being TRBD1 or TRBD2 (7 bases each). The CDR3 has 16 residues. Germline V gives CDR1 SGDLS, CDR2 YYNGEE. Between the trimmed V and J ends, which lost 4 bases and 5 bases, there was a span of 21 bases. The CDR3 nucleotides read TGTGCCAGCAGCTTGCGACAGGGAGGGTCCAGGGAGACCCAGTACTTC. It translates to CASSLRQGGSRETQYF.

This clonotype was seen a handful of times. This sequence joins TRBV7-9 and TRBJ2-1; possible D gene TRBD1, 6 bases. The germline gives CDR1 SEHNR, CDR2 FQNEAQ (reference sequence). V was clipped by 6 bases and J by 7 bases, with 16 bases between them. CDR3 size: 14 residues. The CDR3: CASRLGTYLNEQFF. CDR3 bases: TGTGCCAGCAGGCTCGGGACATACCTTAATGAGCAGTTCTTC.

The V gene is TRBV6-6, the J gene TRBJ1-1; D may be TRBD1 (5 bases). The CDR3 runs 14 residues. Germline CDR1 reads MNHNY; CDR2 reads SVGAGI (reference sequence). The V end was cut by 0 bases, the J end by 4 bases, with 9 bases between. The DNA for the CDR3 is TGTGCCAGCAGTTACTCGACAGTGAGCACTGAAGCTTTCTTT. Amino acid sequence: CASSYSTVSTEAFF.

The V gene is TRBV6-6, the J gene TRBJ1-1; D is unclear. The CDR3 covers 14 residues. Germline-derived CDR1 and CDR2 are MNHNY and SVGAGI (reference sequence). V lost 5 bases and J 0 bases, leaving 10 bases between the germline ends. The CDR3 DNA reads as TGTGCCAGCAGTAACGGTGGAATGAACACTGAAGCTTTCTTT. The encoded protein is CASSNGGMNTEAFF.

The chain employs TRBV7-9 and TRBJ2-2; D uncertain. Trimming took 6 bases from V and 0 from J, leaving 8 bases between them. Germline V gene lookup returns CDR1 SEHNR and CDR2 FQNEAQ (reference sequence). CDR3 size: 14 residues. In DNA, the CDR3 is TGTGCCAGCAGAGACAACGCGAACACCGGGGAGCTGTTTTTT. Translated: CASRDNANTGELFF.

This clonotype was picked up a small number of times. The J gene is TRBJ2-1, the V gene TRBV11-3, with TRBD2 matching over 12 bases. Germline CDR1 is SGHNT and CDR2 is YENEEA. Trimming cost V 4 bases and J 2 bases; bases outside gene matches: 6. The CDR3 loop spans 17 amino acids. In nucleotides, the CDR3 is TGTGCCAGCAGCTCCCGACTAGCGGGAGTCCCCTACAATGAGCAGTTCTTC. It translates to CASSSRLAGVPYNEQFF. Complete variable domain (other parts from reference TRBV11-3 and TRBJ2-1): EAGVVQSPRYKIIEKKQPVAFWCNPISGHNTLYWYLQNLGQGPELLIRYENEEAVDDSQLPKDRFSAERLKGVDSTLKIQPAELGDSAVYLCASSSRLAGVPYNEQFFGPGTRLTVL.

The CDR3 sequence is CASSLGGNSYEQYF. The CDR3 region has the DNA TGTGCCAGCAGTCTAGGGGGTAACTCCTACGAGCAGTACTTC. The chain combines TRBV6-6 with TRBJ2-7; a weak D match, TRBD1 (6 bases). CDR3 size: 14 residues. The V gene's germline CDR1 is MNHNY and CDR2 SVGAGI (reference sequence). V lost 5 bases to trimming and J lost 0 bases, with 11 bases between them.

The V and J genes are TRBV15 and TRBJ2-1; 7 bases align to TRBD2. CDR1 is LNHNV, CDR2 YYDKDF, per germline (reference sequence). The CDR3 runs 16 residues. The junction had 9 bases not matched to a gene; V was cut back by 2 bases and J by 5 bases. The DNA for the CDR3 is TGTGCCACCAGCAGATCCCGGGCTAGCGGAGACAATGAGCAGTTCTTC. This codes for CATSRSRASGDNEQFF. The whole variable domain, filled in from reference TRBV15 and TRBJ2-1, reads DAMVIQNPRYQVTQFGKPVTLSCSQTLNHNVMYWYQQKSSQAPKLLFHYYDKDFNNEADTPDNFQSRRPNTSFCFLDIRSPGLGDTAMYLCATSRSRASGDNEQFFGPGTRLTVL.